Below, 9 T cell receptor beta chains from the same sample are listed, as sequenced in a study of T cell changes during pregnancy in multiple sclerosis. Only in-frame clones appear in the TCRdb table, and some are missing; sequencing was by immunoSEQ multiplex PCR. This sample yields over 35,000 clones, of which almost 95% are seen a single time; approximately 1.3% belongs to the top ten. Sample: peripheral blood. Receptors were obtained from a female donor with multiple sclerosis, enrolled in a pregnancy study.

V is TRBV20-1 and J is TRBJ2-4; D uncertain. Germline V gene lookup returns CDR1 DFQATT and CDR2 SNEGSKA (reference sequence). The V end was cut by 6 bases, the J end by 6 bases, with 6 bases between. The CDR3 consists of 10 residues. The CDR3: CSAQLNIQYF. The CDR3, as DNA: TGCAGTGCCCAACTAAACATTCAGTACTTC.

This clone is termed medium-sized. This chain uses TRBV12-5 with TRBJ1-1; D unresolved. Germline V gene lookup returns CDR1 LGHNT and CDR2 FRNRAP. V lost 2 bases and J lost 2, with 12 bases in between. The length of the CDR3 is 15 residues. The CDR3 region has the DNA TGTGCTAGTGGTTTGTCTTCGGGATTCAACACTGAAGCTTTCTTT. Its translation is CASGLSSGFNTEAFF.

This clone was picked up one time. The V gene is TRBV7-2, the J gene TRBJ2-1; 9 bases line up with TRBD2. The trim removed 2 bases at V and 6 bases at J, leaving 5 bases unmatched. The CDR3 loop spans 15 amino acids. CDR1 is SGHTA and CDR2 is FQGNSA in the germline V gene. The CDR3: CASSLYLAGSNEQFF. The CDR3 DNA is TGTGCCAGCAGCTTATACCTAGCGGGGAGCAATGAGCAGTTCTTC.

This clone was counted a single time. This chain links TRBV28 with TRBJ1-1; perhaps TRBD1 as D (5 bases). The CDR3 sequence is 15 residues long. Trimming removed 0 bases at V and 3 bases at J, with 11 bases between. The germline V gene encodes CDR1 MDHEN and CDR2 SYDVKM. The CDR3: CASSLWGREDTEAFF. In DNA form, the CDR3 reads TGTGCCAGCAGTTTATGGGGCAGGGAGGACACTGAAGCTTTCTTT.

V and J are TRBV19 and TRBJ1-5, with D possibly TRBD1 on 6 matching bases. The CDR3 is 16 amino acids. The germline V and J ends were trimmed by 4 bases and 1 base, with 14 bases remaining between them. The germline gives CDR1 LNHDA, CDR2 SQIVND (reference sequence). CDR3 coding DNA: TGTGCCAGTAGTACCCCGCCGACAGGCAGCAATCAGCCCCAGCATTTT. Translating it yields CASSTPPTGSNQPQHF.

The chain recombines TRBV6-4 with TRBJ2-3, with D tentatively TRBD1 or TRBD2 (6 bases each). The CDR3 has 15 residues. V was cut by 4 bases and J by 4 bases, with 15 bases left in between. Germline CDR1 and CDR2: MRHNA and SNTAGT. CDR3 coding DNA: TGTGCCAGCAGTGTCTCCTCCGGGGGCGCAGATACGCAGTATTTT. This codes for CASSVSSGGADTQYF.

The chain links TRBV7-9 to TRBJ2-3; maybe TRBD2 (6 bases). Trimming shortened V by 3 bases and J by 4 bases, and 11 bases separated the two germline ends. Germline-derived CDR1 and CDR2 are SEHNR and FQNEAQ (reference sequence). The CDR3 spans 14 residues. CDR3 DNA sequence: TGTGCCAGCAGCTTTGGGGTAGCGGCAGATACGCAGTATTTT. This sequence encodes CASSFGVAADTQYF.

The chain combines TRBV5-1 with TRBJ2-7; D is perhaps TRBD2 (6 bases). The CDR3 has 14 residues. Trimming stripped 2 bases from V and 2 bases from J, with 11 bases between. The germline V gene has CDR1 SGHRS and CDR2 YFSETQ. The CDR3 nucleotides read TGCGCCAGCAGCTTAGCTAGCGAAACCTACGAGCAGTACTTC. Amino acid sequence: CASSLASETYEQYF.

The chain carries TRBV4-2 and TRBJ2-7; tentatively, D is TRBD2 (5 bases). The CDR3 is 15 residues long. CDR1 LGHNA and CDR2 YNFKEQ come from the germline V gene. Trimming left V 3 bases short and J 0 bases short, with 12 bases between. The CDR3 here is CASSQVHGSSYEQYF. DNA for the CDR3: TGTGCCAGCAGCCAGGTTCATGGGAGCTCCTACGAGCAGTACTTC.